This T cell receptor (beta chain) was recovered during a study of blood T cells in healthy people across ages. Study details: With template switching, about one barcoded beta molecule was captured per two T cells.

A sample-barcoded 5' primer and a J-beta primer mix were used in a second PCR of roughly 7 to 11 cycles. Researchers report that each sample yielded at least 2.5 million CDR3-containing paired-end reads. TCRdb reprocessed the 5' RACE reads with MiXCR, giving one entry per CDR3 protein. The sample shows 600,000 to 850,000 distinct CDR3 sequences, 40% to 45% of them seen only once. Per sample, at least 5 micrograms of total RNA were extracted. This clonotype was detected many times. The antigen remains undetermined. Study outcomes and limitations: Estimated diversity, derived from one million T cells, was regarded as an underestimate.

What was sequenced was blood. The TCR originated in a woman aged 60-70 years in good health.

DNA for the CDR3: TGCAGCGTCCTCCCCATGACAGATACGCAGTATTTT. The encoded protein is CSVLPMTDTQYF. The chain is built from TRBV29-1 and TRBJ2-3; D unresolved. Germline V gene lookup returns CDR1 SQVTM and CDR2 ANQGSEA. This CDR3 contains 12 residues. Trimming cost V 6 bases and J 3 bases, with 10 bases left between them.